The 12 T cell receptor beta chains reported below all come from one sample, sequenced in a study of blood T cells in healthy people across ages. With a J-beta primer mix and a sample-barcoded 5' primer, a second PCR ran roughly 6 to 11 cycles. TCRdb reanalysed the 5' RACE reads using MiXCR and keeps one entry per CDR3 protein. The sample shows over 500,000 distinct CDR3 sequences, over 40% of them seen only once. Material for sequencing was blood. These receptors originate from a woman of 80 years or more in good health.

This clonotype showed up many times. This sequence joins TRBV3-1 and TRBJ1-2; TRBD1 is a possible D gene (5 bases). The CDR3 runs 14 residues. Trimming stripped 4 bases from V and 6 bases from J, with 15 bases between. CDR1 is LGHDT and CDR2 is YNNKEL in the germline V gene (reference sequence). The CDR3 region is CASSPLGDVNGYTF. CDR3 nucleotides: TGTGCCAGCAGCCCTTTGGGGGACGTCAATGGCTACACCTTC.

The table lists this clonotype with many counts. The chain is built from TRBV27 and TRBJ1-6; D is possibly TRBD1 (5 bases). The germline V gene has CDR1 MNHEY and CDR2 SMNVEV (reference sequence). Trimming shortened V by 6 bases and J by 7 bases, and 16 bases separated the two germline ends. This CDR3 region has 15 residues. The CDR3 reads CASSDWQGRNSPLHF. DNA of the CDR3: TGTGCCAGCAGCGACTGGCAGGGAAGGAATTCACCCCTCCACTTT.

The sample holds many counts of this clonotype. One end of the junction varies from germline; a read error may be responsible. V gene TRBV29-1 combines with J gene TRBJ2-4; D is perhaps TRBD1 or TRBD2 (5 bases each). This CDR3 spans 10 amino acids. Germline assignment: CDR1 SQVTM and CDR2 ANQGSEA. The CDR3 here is CGTGEDIQYF. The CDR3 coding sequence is TGTGGGACCGGAGAAGACATTCAGTACTTC.

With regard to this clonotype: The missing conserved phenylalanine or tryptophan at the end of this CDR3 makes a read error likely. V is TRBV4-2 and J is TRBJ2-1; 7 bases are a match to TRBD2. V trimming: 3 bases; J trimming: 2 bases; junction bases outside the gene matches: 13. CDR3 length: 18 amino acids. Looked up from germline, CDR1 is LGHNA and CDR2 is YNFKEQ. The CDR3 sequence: CASSHPGRAGPPYNEQFV. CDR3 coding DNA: TGTGCCAGCAGCCATCCCGGACGAGCGGGACCGCCCTACAATGAGCAGTTCGTC.

CDR3: CASSLAMFWETQYF. The CDR3 nucleotides are TGCGCCAGCAGCTTGGCTATGTTCTGGGAGACCCAGTACTTC. This chain uses TRBV5-1 with TRBJ2-5; D not certain. CDR1 SGHRS and CDR2 YFSETQ come from the germline V gene. The CDR3 is 14 amino acids. V was clipped by 0 bases and J by 5 bases, with 11 bases between them. The variable domain in full, completed from reference TRBV5-1 and TRBJ2-5, reads KAGVTQTPRYLIKTRGQQVTLSCSPISGHRSVSWYQQTPGQGLQFLFEYFSETQRNKGNFPGRFSGRQFSNSRSEMNVSTLELGDSALYLCASSLAMFWETQYFGPGTRLLVL.

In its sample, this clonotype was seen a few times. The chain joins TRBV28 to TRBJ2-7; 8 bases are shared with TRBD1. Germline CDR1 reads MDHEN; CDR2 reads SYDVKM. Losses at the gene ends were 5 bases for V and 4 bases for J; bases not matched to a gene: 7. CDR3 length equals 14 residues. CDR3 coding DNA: TGTGCCAGCAGTCCCAGGACAGGGATGTACGAGCAGTACTTC. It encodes CASSPRTGMYEQYF. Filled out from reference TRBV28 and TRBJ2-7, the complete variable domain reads DVKVTQSSRYLVKRTGEKVFLECVQDMDHENMFWYRQDPGLGLRLIYFSYDVKMKEKGDIPEGYSVSREKKERFSLILESASTNQTSMYLCASSPRTGMYEQYFGPGTRLTVT.

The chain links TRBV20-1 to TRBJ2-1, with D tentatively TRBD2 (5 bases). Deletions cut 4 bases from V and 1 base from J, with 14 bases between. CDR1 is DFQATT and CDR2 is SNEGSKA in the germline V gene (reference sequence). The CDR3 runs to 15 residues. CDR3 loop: CSATPRSGSYNEQFF. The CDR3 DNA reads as TGCAGTGCTACCCCGAGGAGCGGATCCTACAATGAGCAGTTCTTC.

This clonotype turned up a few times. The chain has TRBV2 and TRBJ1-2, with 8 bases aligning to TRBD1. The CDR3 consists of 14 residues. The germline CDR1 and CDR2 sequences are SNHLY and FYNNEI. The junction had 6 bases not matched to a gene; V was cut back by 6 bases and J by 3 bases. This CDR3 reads CASSGTGRDYGYTF. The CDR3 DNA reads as TGTGCCAGCAGCGGGACAGGTAGAGACTATGGCTACACCTTC. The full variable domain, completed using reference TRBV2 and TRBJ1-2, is EPEVTQTPSHQVTQMGQEVILRCVPISNHLYFYWYRQILGQKVEFLVSFYNNEISEKSEIFDDQFSVERPDGSNFTLKIRSTKLEDSAMYFCASSGTGRDYGYTFGSGTRLTVV.

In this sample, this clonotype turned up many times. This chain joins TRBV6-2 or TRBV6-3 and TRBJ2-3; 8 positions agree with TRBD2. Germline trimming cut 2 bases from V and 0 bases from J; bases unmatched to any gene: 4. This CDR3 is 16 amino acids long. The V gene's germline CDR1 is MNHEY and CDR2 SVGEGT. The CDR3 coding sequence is TGTGCCAGCAGTTACGGGCTAGCGGGTAGCACAGATACGCAGTATTTT. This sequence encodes CASSYGLAGSTDTQYF.

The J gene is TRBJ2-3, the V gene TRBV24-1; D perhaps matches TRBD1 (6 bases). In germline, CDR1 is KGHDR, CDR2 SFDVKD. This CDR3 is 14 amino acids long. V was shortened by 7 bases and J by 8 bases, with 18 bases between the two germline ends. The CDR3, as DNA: TGTGCCACCAGCCTGAAAAGACAGGCAGCTACGCAGTATTTT. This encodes CATSLKRQAATQYF.

The CDR3 here is CSARGYRVQETQYF. CDR3 sequence (DNA): TGCAGTGCTAGAGGCTACAGGGTCCAAGAGACCCAGTACTTC. The V call is TRBV20-1, the J call TRBJ2-5, with a tentative D call TRBD1 (6 bases). The CDR3 runs 14 residues. The ends were cut back, 1 base at V and 1 base at J, with 10 bases in the middle. In germline, CDR1 is DFQATT, CDR2 SNEGSKA (reference sequence).

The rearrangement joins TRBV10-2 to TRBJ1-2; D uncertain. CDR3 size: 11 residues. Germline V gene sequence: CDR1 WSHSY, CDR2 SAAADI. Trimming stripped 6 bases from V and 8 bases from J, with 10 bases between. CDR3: CASSTSGGYTF. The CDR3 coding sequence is TGCGCCAGCAGCACCAGCGGGGGCTACACCTTC.